This TCR beta chain was sequenced in a study of shared clonotypes between healthy human individuals. General study results and limits: Generation probability values for non-shared clonotypes were lower than those for clonotypes shared by all four donors.

With regard to this clone: Its target is unknown.

Profiled with immunoSEQ multiplex PCR; TCRdb holds only in-frame clones, not every one. This sample yields hundreds of thousands of clones, of which roughly 73% are seen a single time; more than 1.5% belongs to the top ten. Trimming shortened V by 6 bases and J by 0 bases, and 14 bases separated the two germline ends. The CDR3 covers 15 residues. The chain couples TRBV6-7 to TRBJ2-5; maybe TRBD1 (6 bases). TRBV6-7 is an open reading frame whose function is uncertain. This clonotype was obtained from a woman aged 30 to 39 in good health. The sequenced sample was memory CD4+ T cells sorted from blood. Subset: CD45RA-negative fraction. In DNA, the CDR3 is TGTGCCAGCAGCCGACTCCGGGACAACCAAGAGACCCAGTACTTC. Translation gives CASSRLRDNQETQYF.